These T cell receptor beta chains were read from a single sample in a study of blood T cell repertoires in COVID-19. TCRdb keeps only in-frame clones here, not all; method: immunoSEQ multiplex PCR. The data contain a few hundred thousand clones, roughly nine tenths of them singletons. The sequenced material came from PBMCs or T cells enriched from blood (not recorded which). These TCRs come from a woman between 45 and 65 years old in a cohort exposed to, infected with or recovered from COVID-19 (not recorded which). CDR3s include the opening cysteine and the closing phenylalanine or tryptophan. D genes are given only for firm matches. Size values are once, few and many counts, or a class for expanded clones, and some rows have none.

v_call	j_call	clone_size	d_call	cdr3_aa	cdr3_nt
TRBV28	TRBJ2-5	.	.	CASSKGGGRKTQYF	TGTGCCAGCAGCAAAGGGGGGGGTAGGAAGACCCAGTACTTC
TRBV5-8	TRBJ1-6	few	.	CASSLQGQASPLHF	TGTGCCAGCAGCCTCCAGGGACAAGCTTCACCCCTCCACTTT
TRBV6-2/TRBV6-3	TRBJ2-4	.	.	CASSLSTIGDIQYF	TGTGCCAGCAGCCTTTCGACAATAGGGGACATTCAGTACTTC
TRBV11-2	TRBJ1-5	.	TRBD1	CASSFEGASNQPQHF	TGTGCCAGCAGCTTCGAGGGGGCGAGCAATCAGCCCCAGCATTTT
TRBV3-1/TRBV3-2	TRBJ2-1	.	TRBD2	CASSQDKRPSGGTYEQFF	TGTGCCAGCAGCCAGGACAAGAGACCTAGCGGGGGAACCTACGAGCAGTTCTTC
TRBV29-1	TRBJ2-3	.	TRBD1	CSYRFGQGATDTQYF	TGCAGCTATCGATTTGGGCAGGGGGCCACAGATACGCAGTATTTT
TRBV3-1/TRBV3-2	TRBJ2-1	.	TRBD2	CASSYLLAGGYNEQFF	TGTGCCAGCAGCTACCTACTAGCGGGGGGCTACAATGAGCAGTTCTTC
TRBV28	TRBJ1-2	.	.	CASSLRANYGYTF	TGTGCCAGCAGTTTACGAGCTAACTATGGCTACACCTTC
TRBV9	TRBJ1-1	.	.	CASSVVPTFTEAFF	TGTGCCAGCAGCGTAGTCCCGACATTCACTGAAGCTTTCTTT
TRBV6-2/TRBV6-3	TRBJ2-5	once	.	CASSYTGWETQYF	TGTGCCAGCAGTTACACGGGGTGGGAGACCCAGTACTTC
TRBV19	TRBJ2-3	.	TRBD2	CASSILAGGDTQYF	TGTGCCAGTAGTATACTAGCGGGGGGAGATACGCAGTATTTT
TRBV5-1	TRBJ2-1	.	.	CASSPAGIVDEQFF	TGCGCCAGCAGTCCCGCAGGGATCGTCGATGAGCAGTTCTTC
TRBV30	TRBJ2-7	.	.	CAWAQSAHEQYF	TGTGCCTGGGCACAGTCTGCCCACGAGCAGTACTTC
TRBV5-1	TRBJ2-7	.	TRBD1	CASSRAGTGVYEQYF	TGCGCCAGCAGCCGCGCCGGGACAGGGGTCTACGAGCAGTACTTC
TRBV18	TRBJ2-1	.	.	CASSPGPEQFF	TGTGCCAGCTCACCAGGGCCCGAGCAGTTCTTC
TRBV7-3	TRBJ2-1	.	.	CASSRLPTSNEQFF	TGTGCCAGCAGCCGATTACCAACCAGCAATGAGCAGTTCTTC
TRBV19	TRBJ2-2	few	.	CASRHNFGELFF	TGTGCCAGTAGGCACAATTTCGGGGAGCTGTTTTTT
TRBV9	TRBJ1-1	.	TRBD1	CASSAGQGNTEAFF	TGTGCCAGCAGCGCAGGACAGGGGAACACTGAAGCTTTCTTT
TRBV11-1	TRBJ2-7	.	TRBD2	CASSYGLAGSYEQYF	TGTGCCAGCAGCTATGGACTAGCGGGGTCCTACGAGCAGTACTTC
TRBV5-1	TRBJ2-5	.	TRBD2	CASSPEGASGGGGRPYQETQYF	TGCGCCAGCAGCCCTGAGGGGGCTAGCGGGGGTGGGGGCCGACCTTACCAAGAGACCCAGTACTTC
TRBV29-1	TRBJ1-5	.	TRBD1	CSGWTGNNQPQHF	TGCAGCGGCTGGACAGGGAACAATCAGCCCCAGCATTTT
TRBV6-5	TRBJ2-3	.	.	CATKQAITDTQYF	TGTGCCACCAAACAGGCAATTACAGATACGCAGTATTTT
TRBV29-1	TRBJ1-1	few	TRBD1	CSVEGTRFRGRRTEAFF	TGCAGCGTTGAAGGCACTCGATTTAGGGGGCGGAGAACTGAAGCTTTCTTT
TRBV4-1	TRBJ2-7	once	TRBD1	CASSLWTGYEQYF	TGCGCCAGCAGCCTTTGGACAGGCTACGAGCAGTACTTC
TRBV4-2	TRBJ1-1	.	.	CASSQGGTDTEAFF	TGTGCCAGCAGCCAAGGTGGTACGGACACTGAAGCTTTCTTT
TRBV24-1	TRBJ2-1	.	.	CATALADEQFF	TGTGCCACCGCACTAGCAGATGAGCAGTTCTTC